The 23 T cell receptor beta chains below were found in one sample sequenced in a study of T cell responses to AZD1222 COVID-19 vaccine (dated by TCRdb to 2020 to 2022). The intended sense of this specimen's time point label: baseline before first vaccination. To prepare the library, the immunoSEQ multiplex PCR assay was applied. The clones in this table, taken by TCRdb from immuneACCESS, are in-frame only. Not every clone is retained; where verified, under half of the shortfall comes from an unresolved V gene, and the cause of the rest is unknown. Within this sample are approximately 74,000 clones, with just over 85% of them counted one time only. About 2.5% of the sample lies in the top ten. The sample was peripheral blood, taken on day 0 of AZD1222 vaccination. Receptors originate from an adult in good health.

This clone was counted between two and nine times. The chain combines TRBV4-2 with TRBJ2-7, with 8 bases fitting TRBD2. Looked up from germline, CDR1 is LGHNA and CDR2 is YNFKEQ. J gave up 5 bases and V 4 bases, and 4 bases lay outside the gene matches. The CDR3 covers 13 residues. This chain's CDR3 is CASSLSSGDEQYF. The CDR3 DNA follows: TGTGCCAGCAGCCTCAGTAGCGGGGACGAGCAGTACTTC.

The chain is built from TRBV7-3 and TRBJ2-7; 8 nucleotides align to TRBD1. Germline loops: CDR1 SGHTA, CDR2 FQGTGA. The CDR3 contains 13 residues. The ends lost 6 bases at V and 7 bases at J; junction bases unmatched: 8. CDR3 amino acids: CASSLTTGGEQYF. Written as DNA, the CDR3 is TGTGCCAGCAGTCTGACCACAGGGGGAGAGCAGTACTTC. The whole variable domain, filled in from reference TRBV7-3 and TRBJ2-7, reads GAGVSQTPSNKVTEKGKYVELRCDPISGHTALYWYRQSLGQGPEFLIYFQGTGAADDSGLPNDRFFAVRPEGSVSTLKIQRTERGDSAVYLCASSLTTGGEQYFGPGTRLTVT.

The chain has TRBV6-6 and TRBJ1-5; D is possibly TRBD1 (6 bases). The germline gives CDR1 MNHNY, CDR2 SVGAGI (reference sequence). CDR3 length: 17 amino acids. V lost 5 bases to trimming and J lost 4 bases, with 21 bases between them. CDR3 sequence reads: CASSLDPLRGSNQPQHF. As DNA, the CDR3 is TGTGCCAGCAGTCTGGACCCTTTAAGGGGGTCGAATCAGCCCCAGCATTTT.

This clone was counted once. J is TRBJ1-1 and V is TRBV5-4, with 8 bases lining up with TRBD1. The V segment lost 4 bases and the J segment 2 bases; nucleotides outside the gene matches: 7. Germline values: CDR1 SGHNT, CDR2 YYREEE (reference sequence). There are 15 residues in the CDR3. The CDR3 DNA is TGTGCCAGCAGCACTCAGACAGGGGCCAACACTGAAGCTTTCTTT. Protein: CASSTQTGANTEAFF.

J is TRBJ2-5 and V is TRBV3-1 (or the pseudogene TRBV3-2); D not certain. CDR1 is LGHDT and CDR2 is YNNKEL in the germline V gene (reference sequence). Trimming stripped 0 bases from V and 0 bases from J, with 8 bases between. CDR3 length: 15 residues. The CDR3 is CASSQERVYQETQYF. In DNA, the CDR3 is TGTGCCAGCAGCCAAGAAAGGGTGTACCAAGAGACCCAGTACTTC.

The CDR3 region has the DNA TGCGCCAGCAGCTTGGCGGGGAGGGGAAGCTCTGGGGCCAACGTCCTGACTTTC. Its translation: CASSLAGRGSSGANVLTF. The chain couples TRBV5-1 to TRBJ2-6; TRBD2 matches 7 bases. The V gene's germline CDR1 is SGHRS and CDR2 YFSETQ. The CDR3 is 18 residues long. The ends lost 0 bases at V and 0 bases at J; junction bases unmatched: 6. Complete variable domain (other parts from reference TRBV5-1 and TRBJ2-6): KAGVTQTPRYLIKTRGQQVTLSCSPISGHRSVSWYQQTPGQGLQFLFEYFSETQRNKGNFPGRFSGRQFSNSRSEMNVSTLELGDSALYLCASSLAGRGSSGANVLTFGAGSRLTVL.

The chain combines TRBV19 with TRBJ1-1, with 8 bases that match TRBD1. Trimming removed 4 bases from V and 1 base from J; junction bases left unmatched: 2. There are 14 residues in the CDR3. Germline CDR1 is LNHDA and CDR2 is SQIVND (reference sequence). CDR3 amino acids: CASSTDRANTEAFF. CDR3 DNA sequence: TGTGCCAGTAGTACGGACAGGGCGAACACTGAAGCTTTCTTT.

The chain has TRBV7-3 and TRBJ2-2; D not resolved. Germline values: CDR1 SGHTA, CDR2 FQGTGA. Between the trimmed V and J ends, which lost 4 bases and 4 bases, there was a span of 13 bases. This CDR3 spans 15 amino acids. CDR3 residues: CASSSGPRGTGELFF. The CDR3 DNA reads as TGTGCCAGCAGCTCCGGTCCGCGAGGCACCGGGGAGCTGTTTTTT. The whole variable domain, remainder taken from reference TRBV7-3 and TRBJ2-2, is GAGVSQTPSNKVTEKGKYVELRCDPISGHTALYWYRQSLGQGPEFLIYFQGTGAADDSGLPNDRFFAVRPEGSVSTLKIQRTERGDSAVYLCASSSGPRGTGELFFGEGSRLTVL.

J is TRBJ2-5 and V is TRBV5-6, with 8 bases aligning to TRBD1. This CDR3 region has 15 residues. Germline V gene sequence: CDR1 SGHDT, CDR2 YYEEEE. V lost 3 bases, J lost 1 base, and 5 bases stayed unmatched. The CDR3 DNA reads as TGTGCCAGCAGCTACGCCGGGACAGGCCAAGAGACCCAGTACTTC. Translating gives CASSYAGTGQETQYF.

The chain is built from TRBV27 and TRBJ2-2; D is ambiguous. The CDR3 is 14 residues long. CDR1 and CDR2 from the germline V gene are MNHEY and SMNVEV (reference sequence). Trimming left V 3 bases short and J 3 bases short, with 8 bases between. The DNA for the CDR3 is TGTGCCAGCAGTTTGGCGGTTTACACCGGGGAGCTGTTTTTT. Translating it yields CASSLAVYTGELFF.

The chain's CDR3 is CAISEGEGYEQYF. The CDR3 DNA reads as TGTGCCATCAGTGAGGGGGAGGGATACGAGCAGTACTTC. The chain carries TRBV10-3 and TRBJ2-7; 7 bases align to TRBD2. The length of the CDR3 is 13 residues. CDR1 and CDR2 (germline): ENHRY, SYGVKD. The V segment lost 2 bases and the J segment 4 bases; nucleotides outside the gene matches: 2.

The count of this clone is one. The CDR3 loop is CASSLVQGPYSNQPQHF. CDR3 nucleotides: TGTGCCAGCAGCTTAGTGCAGGGCCCTTATAGCAATCAGCCCCAGCATTTT. The chain combines TRBV7-9 with TRBJ1-5, with D maybe TRBD1 (5 bases). Germline V lookup: CDR1 SEHNR, CDR2 FQNEAQ (reference sequence). V lost 1 base, J lost 0 bases, and 13 bases lay in between. The CDR3 loop spans 17 amino acids.

This clone has a handful of counts. The rearrangement links TRBV10-1 to TRBJ1-5; D is unclear. The length of the CDR3 is 12 residues. Germline loops: CDR1 WNHNN, CDR2 SYGVQD (reference sequence). V was pared by 0 bases and J by 7 bases, with 4 bases between. CDR3 sequence (DNA): TGCGCCAGCAGTGAGTCCGGCCAGCCCCAGCATTTT. This gives the protein CASSESGQPQHF.

The gene calls are TRBV28 and TRBJ2-7; D is possibly TRBD1 or TRBD2 (5 bases each). V shed 7 bases and J shed 6 bases, with 19 bases lying between them. CDR1 and CDR2 from the germline V gene are MDHEN and SYDVKM. This CDR3 has 14 residues. The CDR3 region has the DNA TGTGCCAGCACTAAAGAGGGGCGGTTTGCCGAGCAGTACTTC. Its protein is CASTKEGRFAEQYF. The variable domain in full, completed from reference TRBV28 and TRBJ2-7, reads DVKVTQSSRYLVKRTGEKVFLECVQDMDHENMFWYRQDPGLGLRLIYFSYDVKMKEKGDIPEGYSVSREKKERFSLILESASTNQTSMYLCASTKEGRFAEQYFGPGTRLTVT.

The genes are TRBV24-1 and TRBJ2-7; 8 nucleotides line up with TRBD1. This CDR3 contains 16 residues. V gave up 3 bases and J gave up 6 bases; unmatched junction bases: 12. CDR1 is KGHDR and CDR2 is SFDVKD in the germline V gene. This chain's CDR3 is CATSDPGVAGGGEQYF. In DNA, the CDR3 is TGTGCCACCAGTGATCCCGGGGTGGCAGGGGGCGGCGAGCAGTACTTC.

V usage is TRBV6-8 and J usage is TRBJ1-2; 8 bases are a match to TRBD1. CDR1 is MNHGY, CDR2 SAAAGT, per germline. CDR3 length: 13 residues. V shed 6 bases and J 3 bases; nucleotides not matched to a gene: 3. The CDR3 spells CASRTDRDYGYTF. CDR3 sequence (DNA): TGTGCCAGCAGAACGGACAGGGACTATGGCTACACCTTC.

This clone was detected once. The chain joins TRBV5-1 to TRBJ2-5, with D perhaps given as TRBD1 or TRBD2 (5 bases each). Germline lookup yields CDR1 SGHRS and CDR2 YFSETQ. The V gene lost 0 bases and the J gene lost 5 bases, with 11 bases spanning the gap. This CDR3 spans 14 amino acids. The CDR3 loop reads CASSLGQGRETQYF. Here the CDR3 DNA reads TGCGCCAGCAGCTTGGGGCAGGGACGGGAGACCCAGTACTTC.

The V gene is TRBV28, the J gene TRBJ2-7; D ambiguous. The CDR3 consists of 14 residues. Between the trimmed V and J ends, which lost 7 bases and 1 base, there was a span of 14 bases. Germline V gives CDR1 MDHEN, CDR2 SYDVKM. The CDR3 DNA reads as TGTGCCAGCATCGCGCCCGGGCCGTCCTACGAGCAGTACTTC. It translates to CASIAPGPSYEQYF.

The V gene is TRBV10-3, the J gene TRBJ1-4; TRBD1 is a possible D gene (6 bases). The CDR3 is 18 residues long. CDR1 and CDR2 from the germline V gene are ENHRY and SYGVKD. V dropped 0 bases and J dropped 4 bases, with 18 bases sitting between them. The CDR3: CAISESAGGAGDNEKLFF. DNA for the CDR3: TGTGCCATCAGTGAGTCGGCGGGGGGCGCAGGGGATAATGAAAAACTGTTTTTT.

V gene TRBV10-2 combines with J gene TRBJ2-2, with 7 bases identical to TRBD1. Germline V lookup: CDR1 WSHSY, CDR2 SAAADI. V shed 5 bases, J shed 4 bases, and the junction held 19 bases outside the gene matches. CDR3 length: 19 residues. This chain's CDR3 is CASSKPLTGQADSTGELFF. The CDR3 DNA sequence: TGCGCCAGCAGTAAACCTCTGACCGGACAGGCCGATTCCACCGGGGAGCTGTTTTTT.

The rearrangement joins TRBV27 to TRBJ1-5; maybe TRBD1 (5 bases). V was clipped by 6 bases and J by 3 bases, with 12 bases between them. The CDR3 loop spans 14 amino acids. CDR1 MNHEY and CDR2 SMNVEV come from the germline V gene (reference sequence). Here the CDR3 DNA reads TGTGCCAGCAGCCGGCGGGACCTCAATCAGCCCCAGCATTTT. Translating it yields CASSRRDLNQPQHF.

This clone was seen a handful of times. The CDR3 reads CASSSQGASASPLHF. In nucleotides, the CDR3 is TGTGCCAGCAGTTCCCAGGGGGCATCGGCTTCACCCCTCCACTTT. This chain uses TRBV28 with TRBJ1-6; TRBD1 agrees at 8 bases. Germline values: CDR1 MDHEN, CDR2 SYDVKM. The CDR3 is 15 amino acids. The V and J ends lost 4 bases and 9 bases, in that order; junction bases with no gene match: 8. Full variable domain (outside the CDR3, taken from reference TRBV28 and TRBJ1-6): DVKVTQSSRYLVKRTGEKVFLECVQDMDHENMFWYRQDPGLGLRLIYFSYDVKMKEKGDIPEGYSVSREKKERFSLILESASTNQTSMYLCASSSQGASASPLHFGNGTRLTVT.

This chain connects TRBV29-1 to TRBJ2-5, with 7 bases aligning to TRBD1. The germline V gene has CDR1 SQVTM and CDR2 ANQGSEA. The CDR3 has 14 residues. V lost 5 bases and J lost 5; bases outside the gene matches: 11. The CDR3 DNA follows: TGCAGCGTTAGAAGACAGGGTGGTGTGGAGACCCAGTACTTC. Translation: CSVRRQGGVETQYF.